This entry lists 20 T cell receptor beta chains sequenced from one sample in a study of cytomegalovirus exposure and HLA in healthy donors. The PCR was carried out with 60 Vbeta primers and 13 Jbeta primers. Clones were read by immunoSEQ multiplex PCR, and TCRdb kept only the in-frame ones, dropping some. The sample lists 150,000 to 200,000 clones; 85% to 90% were seen once. Input material: PBMCs. These receptors were obtained from a young woman in good health and CMV-seronegative.

This chain uses TRBV4-1 with TRBJ2-7, with D possibly TRBD2 on 6 matching bases. Germline V gene lookup returns CDR1 MGHRA and CDR2 YSYEKL. V was pared by 3 bases and J by 5 bases, with 14 bases between. The length of the CDR3 is 14 residues. Written as DNA, the CDR3 is TGCGCCAGCAGCCAGGAATGGGGGAGGAACGAGCAGTACTTC. Residues: CASSQEWGRNEQYF.

This chain connects TRBV7-8 to TRBJ1-1; D is uncertain. V shed 1 base and J shed 11 bases, with 17 bases lying between them. Per the germline V gene, CDR1 is SGHVS and CDR2 is FQNEAQ. The CDR3 totals 14 residues. CDR3 sequence: CASSLDSAAMVAFF. CDR3 sequence (DNA): TGTGCCAGCAGCTTAGACTCGGCGGCGATGGTTGCTTTCTTT.

The chain has TRBV20-1 and TRBJ2-1; D gene uncertain. Germline-derived CDR1 and CDR2 are DFQATT and SNEGSKA (reference sequence). Trimming pared 6 bases from V and 8 bases from J, leaving 11 bases between. The CDR3 consists of 11 residues. CDR3 amino acids: CSAPREYEQFF. CDR3 nucleotides: TGCAGTGCCCCTAGAGAGTATGAGCAGTTCTTC.

This chain connects TRBV6-1 to TRBJ2-5, with TRBD2 matching over 9 bases. Germline lookup yields CDR1 MNHNS and CDR2 SASEGT. V lost 8 bases, J lost 5 bases, and 3 bases stayed unmatched. The CDR3 contains 12 residues. CDR3 sequence: CASLAGWETQYF. The CDR3 coding sequence is TGTGCCAGCCTAGCGGGGTGGGAGACCCAGTACTTC.

This chain uses TRBV5-1 with TRBJ2-2, with TRBD2 as a possible D gene (6 bases). Germline V lookup: CDR1 SGHRS, CDR2 YFSETQ. The ends were cut back, 6 bases at V and 5 bases at J, with 20 bases in the middle. CDR3 length: 16 amino acids. CDR3 sequence: CASKLVSRGYTGELFF. CDR3 sequence (DNA): TGCGCCAGCAAGCTGGTGAGCCGGGGGTATACCGGGGAGCTGTTTTTT.

On this clone itself: Other DNA variants within this sample encode the same CDR3. The genes are TRBV7-9 and TRBJ2-7; D possibly corresponds to TRBD1 (7 bases). Trimming took off 5 bases at V and 2 bases at J, with 13 bases between the two ends. CDR3 size: 14 residues. Germline loops: CDR1 SEHNR, CDR2 FQNEAQ (reference sequence). The CDR3 bases are TGTGCCAGCAGCGGGGGGACAGTAACCTACGAGCAGTACTTC. Its protein product is CASSGGTVTYEQYF.

This clone occurred once. The rearrangement links TRBV4-2 to TRBJ2-4; TRBD2 matches 7 bases. Germline lookup yields CDR1 LGHNA and CDR2 YNFKEQ. After removal of 6 bases from V and 6 bases from J, the junction contained 8 bases not matched to a gene. The length of the CDR3 is 14 residues. The CDR3 loop is CASSRVGEGNIQYF. The DNA for the CDR3 is TGTGCCAGCAGTCGGGTAGGGGAGGGAAACATTCAGTACTTC.

This clone was seen a single time. CDR3 sequence (DNA): TGTGCCAGCAGCCAGTATAGCTCCTACGAGCAGTACTTC. This translates into CASSQYSSYEQYF. The rearrangement uses TRBV4-2 and TRBJ2-7; D remains ambiguous. There are 13 residues in the CDR3. Trimming stripped 3 bases from V and 0 bases from J, with 6 bases between. In germline, CDR1 is LGHNA, CDR2 YNFKEQ.

This chain links TRBV20-1 with TRBJ1-1, with TRBD1 matching 7 bases. This CDR3 contains 10 residues. Unmatched junction bases numbered 7, after V lost 7 bases and J lost 11 bases. Germline lookup yields CDR1 DFQATT and CDR2 SNEGSKA (reference sequence). The CDR3 DNA reads TGCAGTGTTTACAGGGGTAGGGCTTTCTTT. Protein sequence: CSVYRGRAFF.

The V and J genes are TRBV5-1 and TRBJ2-2, with D perhaps TRBD1 (5 bases). The germline gives CDR1 SGHRS, CDR2 YFSETQ. Trimming stripped 1 base from V and 4 bases from J, with 14 bases between. The CDR3 consists of 16 residues. The DNA of the CDR3 is TGCGCCAGCAGCTTGAGCACAGACCAGGGCACCGGGGAGCTGTTTTTT. This sequence encodes CASSLSTDQGTGELFF.

This rearrangement joins TRBV2 to TRBJ1-3, with no clear D. Looked up from germline, CDR1 is SNHLY and CDR2 is FYNNEI. The CDR3 spans 16 residues. V lost 2 bases and J 0 bases, leaving 11 bases between the germline ends. CDR3 protein: CASSEQVPYSGNTIYF. The CDR3 bases are TGTGCCAGCAGTGAACAGGTCCCATACTCTGGAAACACCATATATTTT.

This clone was observed once. The rearrangement links TRBV20-1 to TRBJ2-1, with unresolved D. The CDR3 is 11 residues long. Trimming left V 3 bases short and J 12 bases short, with 12 bases between. Germline lookup yields CDR1 DFQATT and CDR2 SNEGSKA (reference sequence). The CDR3 bases are TGCAGTGCTAGTTCCGGGTATGGGCAGTTCTTC. Translating it yields CSASSGYGQFF.

This chain uses TRBV18 with TRBJ1-1; tentatively, D is TRBD1 (6 bases). The CDR3 sequence is 14 residues long. V lost 4 bases, J lost 5 bases, and 14 bases lay in between. CDR1 is KGHSH and CDR2 is LQKENI in the germline V gene. DNA of the CDR3: TGTGCCAGCTCACACAGCAGGGGAGATACTGAAGCTTTCTTT. As protein: CASSHSRGDTEAFF.

V is TRBV5-1 and J is TRBJ1-1, with 12 bases identical to TRBD1. With 6 bases clipped from V and 3 bases from J, the junction kept 9 bases outside the gene matches. Germline V gives CDR1 SGHRS, CDR2 YFSETQ. CDR3 length: 16 residues. The CDR3 nucleotides are TGCGCCAGCACCCGGGGGACAGGGGGCTTTGACACTGAAGCTTTCTTT. Amino acid sequence: CASTRGTGGFDTEAFF.

This clone appeared once. Relative to the germline gene, one junction end is altered; a read error may explain this. The CDR3 is CASSQGRGSYAQYF. The CDR3 DNA is TGCGCCAGCAGCCAAGGCAGGGGTTCCTACGCGCAGTACTTC. The V gene is TRBV4-3, the J gene TRBJ2-7; D might be TRBD1 (6 bases). The CDR3 loop spans 14 amino acids. Germline V CDR1 and CDR2: LGHNA, YSLEER.

The chain joins TRBV19 to TRBJ1-2; D might be TRBD1 (5 bases). The V and J ends lost 5 bases and 9 bases respectively, with 22 bases between them. Germline V CDR1 and CDR2: LNHDA, SQIVND (reference sequence). The CDR3 consists of 15 residues. CDR3 region: CASSLTAPTYESYTF. The CDR3, as DNA: TGTGCCAGTAGTTTGACAGCACCGACCTATGAGAGCTACACCTTC.

This chain connects TRBV15 to TRBJ2-7; TRBD2 matches at 7 bases. The junction had 9 bases not matched to a gene; V was cut back by 0 bases and J by 4 bases. Germline V gene sequence: CDR1 LNHNV, CDR2 YYDKDF (reference sequence). The CDR3 runs to 16 residues. CDR3 bases: TGTGCCACCAGCAGAGAAGTCGCGGGGGTCCATTACGAGCAGTACTTC. Amino acid sequence: CATSREVAGVHYEQYF.

The chain recombines TRBV7-2 with TRBJ2-7; 7 bases line up with TRBD1. With 6 bases clipped from V and 2 bases from J, the junction kept 10 bases outside the gene matches. CDR1 and CDR2 (germline): SGHTA, FQGNSA. This CDR3 is 15 amino acids long. The CDR3 is CASRTATGNTYEQYF. CDR3 sequence (DNA): TGTGCCAGCAGGACCGCGACAGGGAATACCTACGAGCAGTACTTC.

The chain employs TRBV19 and TRBJ1-4, with TRBD1 as a possible D gene (5 bases). V was cut by 2 bases and J by 3 bases, with 13 bases left in between. The CDR3 consists of 16 residues. In germline, CDR1 is LNHDA, CDR2 SQIVND (reference sequence). CDR3 nucleotides: TGTGCCAGTAGTATACTAACGGGGGGTTCTAATGAAAAACTGTTTTTT. Encoded protein: CASSILTGGSNEKLFF.

The V call is TRBV19, the J call TRBJ1-1; 8 nucleotides agree with TRBD1. This CDR3 comprises 14 residues. Germline assignment: CDR1 LNHDA and CDR2 SQIVND (reference sequence). V was pared by 7 bases and J by 4 bases, with 8 bases of the junction left unmatched. The CDR3 protein is CASTTRGRGTEAFF. The CDR3 region has the DNA TGTGCCAGTACCACCAGGGGGCGCGGCACTGAAGCTTTCTTT.